These T cell receptor beta chains were read from a single sample in a study of read filtering for tumor transcriptome and immune sequencing. TCRdb recomputed calls from the reads with MiXCR, one row per CDR3 protein. The sample holds more than 100,000 distinct CDR3 sequences, less than 15% seen once. The specimen sequenced was a population of CD138-negative cells sorted from bone marrow. These receptor sequences come from a donor at least 40 years old with multiple myeloma. Both conserved end residues are part of each CDR3. D genes are given only for firm matches. A row's size may be missing; if present it is once, few, many or a size class.

v_gene	abundance	j_gene	d_gene	CDR3nt	CDR3aa
TRBV10-1	few	TRBJ2-7	.	TGCGCCAGCAGTGGCCCAACCTACGAGCAGTACTTC	CASSGPTYEQYF
TRBV24-1	.	TRBJ2-2	TRBD2	TGTGCCACCTCGCCTCGTCGAAACAAAAACAGCGGGAGGGCTCCACCTAGGGACACCGGGGAGCTGTTTTTT	CATSPRRNKNSGRAPPRDTGELFF
TRBV5-6	.	TRBJ2-7	TRBD1	TGTGCCAGCAGCTTGGTTAGGACAGGCTACGAGCAGTACTTC	CASSLVRTGYEQYF
TRBV29-1	many	TRBJ2-1	.	TGCAGCGTTGATGATGCGGAGGGAAGCTCCTACAATGAGCAGTTCTTC	CSVDDAEGSSYNEQFF
TRBV7-2	many	TRBJ2-1	TRBD2	TGTGCCACCCCGCCTTTTAGCGGGAGAAAACTTAGGCAGTTCTTC	CATPPFSGRKLRQFF
TRBV20-1	many	TRBJ2-2	.	TGCAGTGCTAGATCACTAGCAGGGAACACCGGGGAGCTGTTTTTT	CSARSLAGNTGELFF
TRBV30	many	TRBJ1-2	TRBD1	TGTGCCTGGACCACTCCGACAGGGAGCGGTGGCTACACCTTC	CAWTTPTGSGGYTF
TRBV12-3/TRBV12-4	many	TRBJ1-1	.	TGTGCCAGCAGTTTAAGGGCACCCCTTGAAGCTTTCTTT	CASSLRAPLEAFF
TRBV12-3/TRBV12-4	many	TRBJ1-5	.	TGTGCCAGCAGTTGGGCAGGGAATAGCAATCAGCCCCAGCATTTT	CASSWAGNSNQPQHF
TRBV7-2	many	TRBJ2-7	.	TGTGCCAGCAGCTTATATTCTAGGATCAGGGAAGGACCCTCGTACGAGCAGTACTTC	CASSLYSRIREGPSYEQYF
TRBV7-9	many	TRBJ2-1	.	TGTGCCAGCAGCCCAAGGGGGGGCAATGAGCAGTTCTTC	CASSPRGGNEQFF
TRBV15	.	TRBJ1-3	.	TGTGCCAGTACCTCTGGAAACACCATATATTTT	CASTSGNTIYF
TRBV4-3	few	TRBJ2-2	.	TGCGCCAGCAGCGAGGGGCAGAACACCGGGGAGCTGTTTTTT	CASSEGQNTGELFF
TRBV20-1	many	TRBJ2-5	TRBD2	TGCAGTACCGGACTAGCGGGAACCGAGACCCAGTACTTC	CSTGLAGTETQYF
TRBV5-1	many	TRBJ1-1	.	TGCGCCAGCAGCTTGGTGGGAAGGGGAATACAGGACACTGAAGCTTTCTTT	CASSLVGRGIQDTEAFF
TRBV12-3/TRBV12-4	many	TRBJ1-2	TRBD1	TGTGCCAGCAGTTCTAGGGACAGTTATGGCTACACCTTC	CASSSRDSYGYTF
TRBV3-1	many	TRBJ2-7	TRBD1	TGTGCCAGCAGCCAAGGGACAGGGGCAGCCTACGAGCAGTACTTC	CASSQGTGAAYEQYF
TRBV24-1	many	TRBJ1-4	.	TGTGCCGCCAGGTCGGGGCCTGGAGAAAAACTGTTTTTT	CAARSGPGEKLFF
TRBV12-3/TRBV12-4	many	TRBJ2-7	TRBD1	TGTGCCAGCAGTCCCTGGGACAGGCCTTACGAGCAGTACTTC	CASSPWDRPYEQYF
TRBV19	.	TRBJ1-5	.	TGTGCCAGTAGTATAGGGAGCCAGCCCCAGCATTTT	CASSIGSQPQHF
TRBV18	few	TRBJ2-1	TRBD2	TGTGCCAGCTCACCAGTGACTAGCCCCTACAATGAGCAGTTCTTC	CASSPVTSPYNEQFF
TRBV14	many	TRBJ2-1	TRBD2	TGTGCCAGCAGCCACATACGGACTAGCGGGAACCGCAATGAGCAGTTCTTC	CASSHIRTSGNRNEQFF
TRBV20-1	many	TRBJ2-1	.	TGCAGTGCTAGAGTTTCTGTATACAATGAGCAGTTCTTC	CSARVSVYNEQFF
TRBV20-1	many	TRBJ2-7	.	TGCAGTGCTAGAGCCTTCGACAGTAGCTCCTACGAGCAGTACTTC	CSARAFDSSSYEQYF
TRBV7-6	many	TRBJ1-3	.	TGTGCCAGCAGATCAAGGGACCTCTCTGGAAACACCATATATTTT	CASRSRDLSGNTIYF
TRBV7-9	.	TRBJ2-7	TRBD1	TGTGCCAGCAGCCCGACAGGGGTTCACCACGAGCAGTACTTC	CASSPTGVHHEQYF
TRBV30	few	TRBJ2-6	.	TGTGCCTGGAGTGACCCTGTCGTCCTGACTTTC	CAWSDPVVLTF
TRBV4-1	.	TRBJ1-2	.	TGCGCCAGCAGCCACATTGGTGGCTATGGCTACACCTTC	CASSHIGGYGYTF
TRBV2	few	TRBJ2-7	TRBD2	TGTGCCAGCAGTGAAGGACTAGCGGGTACCTACGAGCAGTACTTC	CASSEGLAGTYEQYF
TRBV4-1	many	TRBJ1-1	TRBD1	TGCGCCAGCAGCCTGAGGACAGGGGGCTTCATGAACACTGAAGCTTTCTTT	CASSLRTGGFMNTEAFF
TRBV5-1	many	TRBJ2-2	.	TGCGCCAGCAGCTTGACTAGCAACACCGGGGAGCTGTTTTTT	CASSLTSNTGELFF
TRBV5-1	.	TRBJ2-5	TRBD1	TGCGCCAGCAGCGCTCCGGGACAGGGGGGCCGCCAAGAGACCCAGTACTTC	CASSAPGQGGRQETQYF
TRBV7-2	.	TRBJ1-3	.	TGTGCCAGCAGCTTAGTACAGGCAGGCCTCTCTGGAAACACCATATATTTT	CASSLVQAGLSGNTIYF
TRBV7-9	many	TRBJ1-4	.	TGTGCCAGCAGCCCCCCGATGGGGGGTGAAAAACTGTTTTTT	CASSPPMGGEKLFF
TRBV15	many	TRBJ2-1	.	TGTGCCACCAGCAGTCAAACTCCGAAACCCTCTTTGTTC	CATSSQTPKPSLF
TRBV12-3/TRBV12-4	many	TRBJ2-2	TRBD1	TGTGCCAGCAGAAGAGGGACAGGGGGCCTTACCGGGGAGCTGTTTTTT	CASRRGTGGLTGELFF
TRBV29-1	many	TRBJ1-2	.	TGCAGCGTCGAGCAGCTCTATGGCTACACCTTC	CSVEQLYGYTF
TRBV30	.	TRBJ2-2	TRBD2	TGTGCCTGGAGTACCGGGACTAGCGGGAGGCTTACCGGGGAGCTGTTTTTT	CAWSTGTSGRLTGELFF
TRBV6-2/TRBV6-3	many	TRBJ2-4	.	TGTGCCAGCAGTCACCCCGTAGCCAAAAACATTCAGTACTTC	CASSHPVAKNIQYF
TRBV12-1	many	TRBJ2-7	.	TGTGCCAGCAGCTGCTACGAGCAGTACTTC	CASSCYEQYF
TRBV6-2/TRBV6-3	many	TRBJ2-6	TRBD1	TGTGCCAGCAGTACAGGGGGCTCTGGGGCCAACGTCCTGACTTTC	CASSTGGSGANVLTF
TRBV13	.	TRBJ2-7	.	TGTGCCAGCAGCTTAGGGGGGTACTCGACCTACGAGCAGTACTTC	CASSLGGYSTYEQYF
TRBV20-1	many	TRBJ2-7	TRBD1	TGCAGTGCTAGAGGGACAGGAGACCACGAGCAGTACTTC	CSARGTGDHEQYF
TRBV19	many	TRBJ1-5	.	TGTGCCAGTAGTATCGGGGATAGCAATCAGCCCCAGCATTTT	CASSIGDSNQPQHF
TRBV5-1	many	TRBJ2-1	.	TGCGCCAGCAGCTTGGCTAGTTACTCCAATGAGCAGTTCTTC	CASSLASYSNEQFF
TRBV5-1	many	TRBJ1-1	.	TGTGCCAGCAGCTTAGCCCAGGGTAACACTGAAGCTTTCTTT	CASSLAQGNTEAFF
TRBV2	many	TRBJ2-2	.	TGTGCCAGCAGTGAAGGACGGGGCGGGGAGCTGTTTTTT	CASSEGRGGELFF
TRBV4-1	few	TRBJ1-1	.	TGCGCCAGCAGCCAAGAATCCCCGCCAGAAGCTTTCTTT	CASSQESPPEAFF
TRBV12-3/TRBV12-4	many	TRBJ1-5	.	TGTGCCAGCAGTTTCGCCTTTACTTTAGGGGGTCAGCCCCAGCATTTT	CASSFAFTLGGQPQHF
TRBV11-3	many	TRBJ2-3	.	TGTGCCAGCAGCTTTGGCAGGGTAGCAGATACGCAGTATTTT	CASSFGRVADTQYF
TRBV29-1	many	TRBJ1-1	.	TGCAGCGTTCTGGGGCTGAACACTGAAGCTTTCTTT	CSVLGLNTEAFF
TRBV14	.	TRBJ2-3	.	TGTGCCAGCAGCCAAAGCACAACTAGCACAGGTACGCAGTATTTT	CASSQSTTSTGTQYF
TRBV27	few	TRBJ1-1	.	TGTGCCAGCAGTTTAGAGCGGAACATTGAAGCTTTCTTT	CASSLERNIEAFF
TRBV7-3	many	TRBJ2-7	.	TGTGCCAGCAGCCAATGGGCCGGGAGTGGCGAGCAGTACTTC	CASSQWAGSGEQYF
TRBV29-1	many	TRBJ1-5	.	TGCAGCGTTGCCACAGGGCCCGATCAGCCCCAGCATTTT	CSVATGPDQPQHF
TRBV29-1	.	TRBJ1-2	TRBD1	TGCAGCGCTGTTGGACAGGGCGCATATGGCTACACCTTC	CSAVGQGAYGYTF
TRBV30	.	TRBJ2-7	TRBD1	TGTGCCAGGAGTGTCCCCTTGGGACAGGGGTACGAGCAGGACTTC	CARSVPLGQGYEQDF